The T cell receptor beta chain described here comes from a study of blood T cells in healthy people across ages. Primed by a sample-barcoded 5' primer and a J-beta primer mix, a second PCR proceeded for 7 to 11 cycles. One entry per CDR3 protein results from TCRdb running MiXCR on the 5' RACE reads. The sample has 1.5 million to 2 million distinct CDR3 sequences, about 50% seen once. This clonotype came up once. The germline V gene encodes CDR1 MNHEY and CDR2 SMNVEV (reference sequence). The CDR3 has 13 amino acids. V lost 5 bases to trimming and J lost 9 bases, with 14 bases between them. The origin of this receptor is a middle-aged woman in good health. Sequenced sample: blood. The V call is TRBV27, the J call TRBJ2-1; possible D gene TRBD2, 6 bases. The CDR3 reads CASSDNSGSEQFF. In DNA, the CDR3 is TGTGCCAGCAGTGATAATAGCGGCAGTGAGCAGTTCTTC.